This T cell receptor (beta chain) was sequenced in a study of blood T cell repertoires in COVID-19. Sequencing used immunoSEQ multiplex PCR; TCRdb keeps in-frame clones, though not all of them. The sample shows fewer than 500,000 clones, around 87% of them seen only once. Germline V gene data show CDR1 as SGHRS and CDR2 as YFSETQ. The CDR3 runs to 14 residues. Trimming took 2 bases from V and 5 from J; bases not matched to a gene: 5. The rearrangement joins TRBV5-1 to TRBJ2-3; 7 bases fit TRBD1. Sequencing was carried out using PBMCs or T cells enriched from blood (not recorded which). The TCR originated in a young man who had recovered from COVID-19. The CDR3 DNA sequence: TGCGCCAGCAGCTTCGAGGGGGCGTTAGATACGCAGTATTTT. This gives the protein CASSFEGALDTQYF.